This T cell receptor beta chain is from a study of post-analysis software for immune sequencing data. Study-level points and caveats: About 5 TRBV segments, including TRBV5-6, TRBV5-1 and TRBV20-1, were more frequent in patients than controls.

Tagging with unique molecular identifiers was a feature of the TCR beta cDNA libraries. TCRdb re-analysed the PCR reads in MiXCR, keeping a single row per CDR3 protein. In the table there are 740,000 or so distinct CDR3 sequences, roughly 50% of which are singletons. Germline loops: CDR1 DFQATT, CDR2 SNEGSKA (reference sequence). This CDR3 has 16 residues. The V segment lost 3 bases and the J segment 0 bases; nucleotides outside the gene matches: 9. Note on this clonotype: Its antigen is currently unknown.

The source of this sequence is a girl aged 5 to 17 with multiple sclerosis. The material sequenced was blood. The chain employs TRBV20-1 and TRBJ2-3, with 7 positions matching TRBD2. CDR3 residues: CSASLIVAGSTDTQYF. CDR3 DNA sequence: TGCAGTGCTAGCCTCATCGTAGCGGGTAGCACAGATACGCAGTATTTT.